This T cell receptor beta chain was obtained from a study of blood T cell repertoires in COVID-19 (dated by TCRdb to 2019 to 2021). About the investigation overall: Collaborator samples came from the United States, Italy and Spain and covered acute and convalescent phases of COVID-19. The material from the prospective study consisted of cDNA or gDNA derived from T cells, B-cell-depleted T cells, or PBMCs. The dataset comprised deeply sampled blood TCRbeta repertoires from subjects exposed to, actively infected with, or recovered from COVID-19. The repertoires were released in a freely available public database meant as a resource for research on the immune response to SARS-CoV-2. The samples were drawn from the first 160 participants of the ongoing ImmuneRACE study and from under 1,500 subjects provided by 6 global collaborators. Sample metadata almost always included a de-identified subject ID, COVID-19 status, age in years and sex. Where available, HLA class I and class II types were obtained from metadata supplied by the sample provider rather than from assay-based typing.

Of note for this clone: The antigen this receptor binds is unknown. Base qualities were left out, and no much larger clone turns up one base away.

TCRbeta CDR3 regions were amplified from genomic DNA using the immunoSEQ Assay, a bias-controlled multiplex PCR. The original methods were these. The number of nucleated cells in each sample was estimated from the amplification of reference gene primers within the assay. Sequence reads were collapsed and filtered to measure the absolute abundance of every unique TCRbeta CDR3 rearrangement. For each sample, productive Simpson clonality was calculated as the square root of Simpson's diversity index over productive rearrangements. As stored in TCRdb, this immuneACCESS dataset retains in-frame rearrangements with V and J assigned. A fraction of the clones does not appear; measured against another copy, unresolved V genes explain less than half of the discrepancy, and the remainder lacks a known reason. That table gives V, J and clone size, and the DNA gave D and trimming. Across this sample there are fewer than 250,000 clones, with approximately 91% seen only once. Of the sample, around 0.86% is held by the ten largest clones.

In Seattle, one collaborating source enrolled patients while the infection was active and tracked those patients longitudinally over the course of disease. The collaborating institutions used their own protocols to collect whole blood in K2EDTA tubes. For TCRbeta analysis, collaborator samples were shipped as frozen whole blood, as isolated PBMCs, or as DNA extracted from either sample type. V is clipped by 1 base and J by 1 base, and the sequence between their germline boundaries is 7 bases long. The germline V gene (reference sequence) provides CDR1 LNHNV and CDR2 YYDKDF. The CDR3 goes from the cysteine to the phenylalanine over 14 residues. Only the CDR3 portion is preserved as DNA: 42 bases, with reading frame beginning at the first base. Results the study describes overall, beyond this receptor: The amount of clinical and demographic metadata varied by source and participant and was provided uncurated.

The clonotype comes from a young man with COVID-19, enrolled during active disease. The sample was peripheral blood. The chain couples TRBV15 to TRBJ1-1; no D gene call is confident. The base sequence is TGTGCCACCAGCAGAGTTGCAGGGAACACTGAAGCTTTCTTT. Translated, this gives CATSRVAGNTEAFF.